These T cell receptor beta chains were read from a single sample in a study of T cell repertoires in cytomegalovirus infection. TCRdb used MiXCR to reprocess the reads, holding one entry per CDR3 protein. The table has some 43,000 distinct CDR3 sequences, about a fifth seen once. Their target antigens are unknown. The material was CD8+ T cells from cultured PBMCs, obtained from culture after CMV antigen stimulation. All receptors come from a human donor in good health (CMV status not recorded). Some clones in this sample may be carry-over from other donors' samples. The CDR3 runs from the conserved cysteine through the conserved F or W. Each record gives: V gene, D gene, clone size, J gene, CDR3 protein, CDR3 DNA. D genes are given only for firm matches. Clone size is shown for a subset of rows, as once, few, many or a class of expanded clone.

TRBV28	NA	few	TRBJ2-3	CASSLSGTLSTDTQYF	TGTGCCAGCAGTTTATCCGGGACGCTTAGCACAGATACGCAGTATTTT
TRBV7-2	NA	NA	TRBJ2-5	CASSLPYSLEETQYF	TGTGCCAGCAGCTTACCCTACAGCCTCGAGGAGACCCAGTACTTC
TRBV6-5	NA	few	TRBJ2-7	CASSYLGGSFEQYF	TGTGCCAGCAGTTACCTCGGAGGCTCTTTCGAGCAGTACTTC
TRBV7-9	NA	NA	TRBJ2-5	CASSFTALSQYF	TGTGCCAGCAGCTTTACCGCCCTTTCTCAGTACTTC
TRBV7-2	NA	many	TRBJ1-5	CASSSRGGNQPQHF	TGTGCCAGCAGCTCTCGGGGGGGCAATCAGCCCCAGCATTTT
TRBV27	TRBD1	NA	TRBJ2-1	CASSTGTVFRSTRGNEQFF	TGTGCCAGCAGTACTGGGACAGTCTTTCGCTCCACTAGGGGGAATGAGCAGTTCTTC
TRBV7-8	NA	few	TRBJ1-1	CASSLAQVAFF	TGTGCCAGCAGCTTAGCGCAAGTGGCTTTCTTT
TRBV27	TRBD2	NA	TRBJ2-2	CASSLSSGTLNTGELFF	TGTGCCAGCAGTTTATCGAGCGGGACCTTGAACACCGGGGAGCTGTTTTTT
TRBV12-3/TRBV12-4	TRBD1	few	TRBJ1-1	CASSLEGGETEAFF	TGTGCCAGCAGTTTAGAAGGGGGCGAGACTGAAGCTTTCTTT
TRBV7-3	NA	few	TRBJ2-4	CASSLKGGASNIQYF	TGTGCCAGCAGCTTAAAAGGGGGGGCAAGTAACATTCAGTACTTC
TRBV7-2	NA	few	TRBJ1-2	CASSLAGGADYGYTF	TGTGCCAGCAGCTTAGCGGGGGGGGCCGACTATGGCTACACCTTC
TRBV11-3	NA	few	TRBJ2-3	CASSLGEGDSTDTQYF	TGTGCCAGCAGCTTAGGGGAAGGAGATAGCACAGATACGCAGTATTTT
TRBV7-2	TRBD1	NA	TRBJ2-5	CASSSGGQGAETQYF	TGTGCCAGCAGCTCCGGGGGACAGGGAGCAGAGACCCAGTACTTC
TRBV12-3/TRBV12-4	NA	NA	TRBJ1-4	CASSSIQGSREKLFF	TGTGCCAGCAGCTCCATACAGGGATCGCGTGAAAAACTGTTTTTT
TRBV7-2	NA	NA	TRBJ2-7	CASSWGGAYEQYF	TGTGCCAGCAGTTGGGGCGGCGCCTACGAGCAGTACTTC
TRBV7-6	NA	NA	TRBJ1-4	CASSLVRGGDEKLFF	TGTGCCAGCAGCTTAGTCAGGGGAGGCGATGAAAAACTGTTTTTT
TRBV4-1	TRBD2	NA	TRBJ2-7	CASSQGLADTYEQYF	TGCGCCAGCAGCCAAGGACTAGCCGACACCTACGAGCAGTACTTC
TRBV7-6	NA	NA	TRBJ1-3	CASSPTTRGYSGNTIYF	TGTGCCAGCAGCCCGACGACCAGGGGATATTCTGGAAACACCATATATTTT
TRBV7-9	TRBD1	NA	TRBJ1-5	CASSPLQGAGSQPQHF	TGTGCCAGCAGCCCCCTACAGGGGGCCGGGAGTCAGCCCCAGCATTTT
TRBV7-2	NA	few	TRBJ2-6	CASIPRSSGANVLTF	TGTGCCAGCATCCCGCGGAGCTCTGGGGCCAACGTCCTGACTTTC
TRBV7-2	NA	few	TRBJ2-3	CASSLGIKVTDTQYF	TGTGCCAGCAGCTTAGGAATAAAGGTGACAGATACGCAGTATTTT
TRBV7-2	TRBD2	few	TRBJ2-1	CASSSGSGGALEQFF	TGTGCCAGCAGCTCGGGTAGCGGGGGGGCCCTTGAGCAGTTCTTC
TRBV19	NA	few	TRBJ1-1	CASSTRGRKNTEAFF	TGTGCCAGTAGTACCCGCGGACGGAAGAACACTGAAGCTTTCTTT
TRBV2	NA	NA	TRBJ2-1	CASRRTYDEQFF	TGTGCCAGCAGGAGGACTTATGATGAGCAGTTCTTC
TRBV19	TRBD1	few	TRBJ1-2	CASTQGALLRNGYTF	TGTGCCAGTACCCAGGGGGCCCTGCTTCGTAATGGCTACACCTTC
TRBV7-4	NA	NA	TRBJ2-1	CASSLKIGYNEQFF	TGTGCCAGCAGCCTCAAGATAGGCTACAATGAGCAGTTCTTC
TRBV27	NA	NA	TRBJ2-7	CASSLSVEVYEQYF	TGTGCCAGCAGTTTGTCAGTAGAAGTCTACGAGCAGTACTTC
TRBV6-5	NA	few	TRBJ1-4	CASSYNVRVEKLFF	TGTGCCAGCAGTTACAACGTAAGGGTAGAAAAACTGTTTTTT
TRBV7-2	NA	NA	TRBJ2-1	CASSGRTPPYNEQFF	TGTGCCAGCAGCGGGCGGACGCCTCCCTACAATGAGCAGTTCTTC
TRBV27	NA	NA	TRBJ2-3	CASSFSGPDTQYF	TGTGCCAGCAGTTTTTCCGGCCCCGATACGCAGTATTTT